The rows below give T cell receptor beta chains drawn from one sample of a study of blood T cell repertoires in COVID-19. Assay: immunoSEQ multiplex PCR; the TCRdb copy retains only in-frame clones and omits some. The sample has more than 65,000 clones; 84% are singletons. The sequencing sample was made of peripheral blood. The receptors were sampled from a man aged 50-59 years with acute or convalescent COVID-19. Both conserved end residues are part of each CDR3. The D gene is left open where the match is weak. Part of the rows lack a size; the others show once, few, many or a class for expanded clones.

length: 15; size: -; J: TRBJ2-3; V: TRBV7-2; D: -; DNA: TGTGCCAGCAGCATCCTCGGGGACAACACAGATACGCAGTATTTT; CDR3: CASSILGDNTDTQYF
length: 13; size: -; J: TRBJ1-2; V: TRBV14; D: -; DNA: TGTGCCAGCAGCAGAGGGCTGGTCTATGGCTACACCTTC; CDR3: CASSRGLVYGYTF
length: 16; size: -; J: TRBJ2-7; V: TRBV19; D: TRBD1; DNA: TGTGCCAGTAGTACAAAGGACAGGGTGAGACCCTACGAGCAGTACTTC; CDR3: CASSTKDRVRPYEQYF
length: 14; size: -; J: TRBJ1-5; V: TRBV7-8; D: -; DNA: TGTGCTAGCAGCTTAGTGACAGACAATCAGCCCCAGCATTTT; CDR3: CASSLVTDNQPQHF
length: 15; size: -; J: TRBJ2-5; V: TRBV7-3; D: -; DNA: TGTGCCAGCAGCTCTCTAGTGGGTAGGCAAGAGACCCAGTACTTC; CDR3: CASSSLVGRQETQYF
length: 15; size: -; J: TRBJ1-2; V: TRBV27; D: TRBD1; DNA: TGTGCCAGCAGTTTATTGGGGACAGGCCCACATGGCTACACCTTC; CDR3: CASSLLGTGPHGYTF
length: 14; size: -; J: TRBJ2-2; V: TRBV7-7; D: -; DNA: TGTGCCAGCAGCTTAGACAGGGTTACCGGGGAGCTGTTTTTT; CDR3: CASSLDRVTGELFF
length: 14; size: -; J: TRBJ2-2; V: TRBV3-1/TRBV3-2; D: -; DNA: TGTGCCACTACCGGAGGACCGAACACCGGGGAGCTGTTTTTT; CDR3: CATTGGPNTGELFF
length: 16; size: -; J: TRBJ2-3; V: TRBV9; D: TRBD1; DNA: TGTGCCAGCAGCGGGGGGACAGGGAGGGTCGCAGATACGCAGTATTTT; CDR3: CASSGGTGRVADTQYF
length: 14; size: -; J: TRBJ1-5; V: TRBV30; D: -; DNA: TGTGCCTGGAGTGGAGGGAGGGGCCGCGAGCCCCAGCATTTT; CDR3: CAWSGGRGREPQHF
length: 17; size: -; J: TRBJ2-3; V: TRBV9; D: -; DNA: TGTGCCAGCAGCGTAGGAGTGAGGCTAGACTCAGTGGATACGCAGTATTTT; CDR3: CASSVGVRLDSVDTQYF
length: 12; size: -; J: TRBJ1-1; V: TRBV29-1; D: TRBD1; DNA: TGCAGCGTCCGACAGGGCAACACTGAAGCTTTCTTT; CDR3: CSVRQGNTEAFF
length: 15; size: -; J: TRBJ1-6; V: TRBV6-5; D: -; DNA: TGTGCCAGCACCGTGGCTTTAGGCAGCGGCTCACCCCTCCACTTT; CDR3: CASTVALGSGSPLHF
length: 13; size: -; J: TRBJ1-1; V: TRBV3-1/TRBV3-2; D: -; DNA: TGTGCCAGCAGCCAAGTCTCGAACACTGAAGCTTTCTTT; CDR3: CASSQVSNTEAFF
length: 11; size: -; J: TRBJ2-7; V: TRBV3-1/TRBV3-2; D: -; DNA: TGTGCCAGCAGCCCGGGGTGGGAGCAGTACTTC; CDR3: CASSPGWEQYF
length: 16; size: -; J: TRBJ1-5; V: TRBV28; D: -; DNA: TGTGCCAGCACAGAGGTGGGGGCATCAACTAGTCAGCCCCAGCATTTT; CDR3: CASTEVGASTSQPQHF
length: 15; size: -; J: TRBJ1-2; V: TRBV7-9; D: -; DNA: TGTGCCAGCAGCCATAGTCGCGGGGGTGGCTATGGCTACACCTTC; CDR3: CASSHSRGGGYGYTF
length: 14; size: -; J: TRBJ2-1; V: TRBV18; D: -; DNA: TGTGCCAGCTCATGGCAGGTTTCCTACAATGAGCAGTTCTTC; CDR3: CASSWQVSYNEQFF
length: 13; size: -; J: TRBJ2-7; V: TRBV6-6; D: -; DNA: TGTGCCAGCAGCTCCGACAGGACCTACGAGCAGTACTTC; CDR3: CASSSDRTYEQYF
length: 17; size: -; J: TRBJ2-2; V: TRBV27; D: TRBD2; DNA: TGTGCCAGCAGTTCCCTCGGGTGGGAGGGCCTGACCGGGGAGCTGTTTTTT; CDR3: CASSSLGWEGLTGELFF
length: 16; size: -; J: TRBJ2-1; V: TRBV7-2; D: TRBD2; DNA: TGTGCCAGCAGCTTAGTCGGACTAGCGGGAGAAAATGAGCAGTTCTTC; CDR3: CASSLVGLAGENEQFF
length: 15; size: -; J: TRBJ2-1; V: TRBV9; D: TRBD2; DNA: TGTGCCAGCAGCGAACTAGCGGGACCTTACAATGAGCAGTTCTTC; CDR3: CASSELAGPYNEQFF
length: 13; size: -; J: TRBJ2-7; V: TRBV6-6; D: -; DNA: TGTGCCAGCAATCCTAGCTCTCCTTACGAGCAGTACTTC; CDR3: CASNPSSPYEQYF
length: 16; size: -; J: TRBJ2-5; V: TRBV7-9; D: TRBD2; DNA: TGTGCCAGCAGCTCGTCCGGGACTAGCGGGAGAGAGACCCAGTACTTC; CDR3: CASSSSGTSGRETQYF
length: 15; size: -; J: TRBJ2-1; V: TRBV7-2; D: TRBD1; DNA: TGTGCCAGCAGCGGGGACAGGGGCCAATACAATGAGCAGTTCTTC; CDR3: CASSGDRGQYNEQFF
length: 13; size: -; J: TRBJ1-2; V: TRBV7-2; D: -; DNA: TGTGCCAGCAGCTTAGACAGGGCGGGTGGCTACACCTTC; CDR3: CASSLDRAGGYTF
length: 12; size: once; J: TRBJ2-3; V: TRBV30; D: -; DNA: TGTGCCTGGAGTAAGTCAGCAGATACGCAGTATTTT; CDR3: CAWSKSADTQYF
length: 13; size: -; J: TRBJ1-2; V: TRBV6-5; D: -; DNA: TGTGCCAGCAGTTACACGGGGATCTATGGCTACACCTTC; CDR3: CASSYTGIYGYTF
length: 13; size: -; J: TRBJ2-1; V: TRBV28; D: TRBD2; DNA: TGTGCCAGCATTAGGGGACTAAACAATGAGCAGTTCTTC; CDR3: CASIRGLNNEQFF
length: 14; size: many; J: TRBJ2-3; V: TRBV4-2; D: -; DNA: TGTGCCAGCAGCCAAGATCAGTCGGCGGGCGGGCAGTATTTT; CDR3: CASSQDQSAGGQYF
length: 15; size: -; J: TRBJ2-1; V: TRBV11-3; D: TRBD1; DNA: TGTGCCAGCAGGGGACAGGGCGATCCCTACAATGAGCAGTTCTTC; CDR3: CASRGQGDPYNEQFF